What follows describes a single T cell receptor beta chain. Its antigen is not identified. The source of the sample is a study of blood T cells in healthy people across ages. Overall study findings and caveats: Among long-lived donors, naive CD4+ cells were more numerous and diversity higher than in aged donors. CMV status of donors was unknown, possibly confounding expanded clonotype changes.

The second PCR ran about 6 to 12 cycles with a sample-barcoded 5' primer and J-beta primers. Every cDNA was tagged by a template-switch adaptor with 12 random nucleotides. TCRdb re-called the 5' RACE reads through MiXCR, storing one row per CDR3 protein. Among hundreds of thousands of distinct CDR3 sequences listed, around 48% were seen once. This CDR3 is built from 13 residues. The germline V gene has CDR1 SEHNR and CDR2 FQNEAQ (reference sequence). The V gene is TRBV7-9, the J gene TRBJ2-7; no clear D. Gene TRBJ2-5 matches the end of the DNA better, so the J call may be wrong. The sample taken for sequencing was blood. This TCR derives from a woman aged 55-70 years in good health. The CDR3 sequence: CASSFRVLETQYF. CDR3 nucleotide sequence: TGTGCCAGCAGCTTTCGGGTCCTAGAGACCCAGTACTTC.